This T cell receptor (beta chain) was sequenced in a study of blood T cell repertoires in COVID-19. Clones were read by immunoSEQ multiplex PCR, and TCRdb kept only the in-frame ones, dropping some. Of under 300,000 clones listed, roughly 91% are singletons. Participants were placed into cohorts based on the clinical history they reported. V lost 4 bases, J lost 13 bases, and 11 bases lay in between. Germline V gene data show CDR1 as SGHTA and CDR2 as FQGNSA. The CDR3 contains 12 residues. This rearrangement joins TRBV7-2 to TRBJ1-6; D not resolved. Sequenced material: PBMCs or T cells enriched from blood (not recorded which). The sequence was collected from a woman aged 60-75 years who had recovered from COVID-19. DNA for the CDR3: TGTGCCAGCAGCTCCAGGTCGGGGCCCCTCCACTTT. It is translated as CASSSRSGPLHF. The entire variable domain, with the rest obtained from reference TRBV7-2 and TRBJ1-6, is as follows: GAGVSQSPSNKVTEKGKDVELRCDPISGHTALYWYRQSLGQGLEFLIYFQGNSAPDKSGLPSDRFSAERTGGSVSTLTIQRTQQEDSAVYLCASSSRSGPLHFGNGTRLTVT.